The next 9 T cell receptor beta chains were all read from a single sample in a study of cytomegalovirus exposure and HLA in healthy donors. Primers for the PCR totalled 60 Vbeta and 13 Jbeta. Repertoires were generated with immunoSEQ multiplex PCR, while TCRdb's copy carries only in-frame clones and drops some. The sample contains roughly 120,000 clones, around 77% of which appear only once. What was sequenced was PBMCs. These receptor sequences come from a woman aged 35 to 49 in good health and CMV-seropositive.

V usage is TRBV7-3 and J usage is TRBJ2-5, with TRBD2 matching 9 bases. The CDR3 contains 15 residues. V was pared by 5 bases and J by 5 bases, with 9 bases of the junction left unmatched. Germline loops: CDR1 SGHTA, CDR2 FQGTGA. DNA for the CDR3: TGTGCCAGCAGCCTAGACGGGCGGGGGGGTGAGACCCAGTACTTC. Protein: CASSLDGRGGETQYF.

In DNA form, the CDR3 reads TGTGCCAGCAGCCCAAGCGGGAGCAGGAATGAGCAGTTCTTC. This sequence encodes CASSPSGSRNEQFF. This chain links TRBV11-2 with TRBJ2-1; the match to TRBD2 covers 8 bases. The length of the CDR3 is 14 residues. Germline CDR1 is SGHAT and CDR2 is FQNNGV. Trimming took 5 bases from V and 7 from J; bases not matched to a gene: 7.

In nucleotides, the CDR3 is TGTGCCAGCAGCTTAGGGGGACAGGTGCCCTACGAGCAGTACTTC. Translated, it gives CASSLGGQVPYEQYF. The J gene is TRBJ2-7, the V gene TRBV11-2; 8 nucleotides agree with TRBD1. The length of the CDR3 is 15 residues. Germline values: CDR1 SGHAT, CDR2 FQNNGV. The ends lost 1 base at V and 2 bases at J; junction bases unmatched: 4.

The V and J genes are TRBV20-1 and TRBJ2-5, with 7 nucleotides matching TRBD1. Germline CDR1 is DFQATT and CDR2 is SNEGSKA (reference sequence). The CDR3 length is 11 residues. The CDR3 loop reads CGGQWEETQYF. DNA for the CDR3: TGCGGGGGACAGTGGGAAGAGACCCAGTACTTC.

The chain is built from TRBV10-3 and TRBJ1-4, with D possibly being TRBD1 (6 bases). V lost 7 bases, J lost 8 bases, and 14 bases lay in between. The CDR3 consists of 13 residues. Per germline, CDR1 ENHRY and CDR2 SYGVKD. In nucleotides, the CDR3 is TGTGCCATCATTTCACAGGGAGGGGAAAAACTGTTTTTT. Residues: CAIISQGGEKLFF.

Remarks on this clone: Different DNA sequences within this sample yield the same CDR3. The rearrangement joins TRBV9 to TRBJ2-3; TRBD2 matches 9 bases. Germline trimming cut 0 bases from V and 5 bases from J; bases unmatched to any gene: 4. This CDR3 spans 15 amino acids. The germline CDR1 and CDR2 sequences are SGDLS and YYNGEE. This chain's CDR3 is CASSVGVSGRDTQYF. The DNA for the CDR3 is TGTGCCAGCAGCGTAGGAGTTAGCGGGAGAGATACGCAGTATTTT.

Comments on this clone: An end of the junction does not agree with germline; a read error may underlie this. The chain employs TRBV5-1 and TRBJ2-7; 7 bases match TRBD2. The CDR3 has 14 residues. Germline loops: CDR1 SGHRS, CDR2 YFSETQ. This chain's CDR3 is CASSLEGGAYAQYF. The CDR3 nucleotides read TGCGCCAGCAGCTTGGAGGGAGGGGCCTACGCGCAGTACTTC. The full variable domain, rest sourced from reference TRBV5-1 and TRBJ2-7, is KAGVTQTPRYLIKTRGQQVTLSCSPISGHRSVSWYQQTPGQGLQFLFEYFSETQRNKGNFPGRFSGRQFSNSRSEMNVSTLELGDSALYLCASSLEGGAYAQYFGPGTRLTVT.

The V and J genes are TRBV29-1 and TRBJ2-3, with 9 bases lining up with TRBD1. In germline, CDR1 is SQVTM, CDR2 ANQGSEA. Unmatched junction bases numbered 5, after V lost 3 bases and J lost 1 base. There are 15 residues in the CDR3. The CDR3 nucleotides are TGCAGCGTTGACGGGACAGGGATCGGCACAGATACGCAGTATTTT. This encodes CSVDGTGIGTDTQYF.

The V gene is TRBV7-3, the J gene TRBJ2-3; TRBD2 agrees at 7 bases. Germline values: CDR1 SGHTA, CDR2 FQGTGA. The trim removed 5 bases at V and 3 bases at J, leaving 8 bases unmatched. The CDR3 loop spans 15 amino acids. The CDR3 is CASSPSLAETDTQYF. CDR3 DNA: TGTGCCAGCAGCCCCTCTCTAGCGGAGACAGATACGCAGTATTTT.